One sample yielded the 30 T cell receptor beta chains listed below, sequenced in a study of blood T cell repertoires in COVID-19. Only in-frame clones appear in the TCRdb table, and some are missing; sequencing was by immunoSEQ multiplex PCR. The table has over 85,000 clones, about 72% seen once. Sequenced sample: peripheral blood. All receptors derive from a man aged 55 to 70 with active or convalescent COVID-19.

The J gene is TRBJ2-7, the V gene TRBV28; weak D call: TRBD1 (5 bases). The CDR3 has 12 amino acids. CDR1 and CDR2 from the germline V gene are MDHEN and SYDVKM. V dropped 4 bases and J dropped 6 bases, with 10 bases sitting between them. For the CDR3, the DNA is TGTGCCAGCAGTTCCAGGGTTCCCGAGCAGTACTTC. Protein sequence: CASSSRVPEQYF.

The rearrangement joins TRBV9 to TRBJ2-2; a possible D gene is TRBD2 (5 bases). Germline loops: CDR1 SGDLS, CDR2 YYNGEE. The CDR3 contains 14 residues. Trimming took off 2 bases at V and 3 bases at J, with 8 bases between the two ends. The DNA for the CDR3 is TGTGCCAGCAGCGTGGAGCGGTACACCGGGGAGCTGTTTTTT. It encodes CASSVERYTGELFF. The full variable domain, in which reference TRBV9 and TRBJ2-2 provide the parts outside the CDR3, is DSGVTQTPKHLITATGQRVTLRCSPRSGDLSVYWYQQSLDQGLQFLIQYYNGEERAKGNILERFSAQQFPDLHSELNLSSLELGDSALYFCASSVERYTGELFFGEGSRLTVL.

This clone was counted a single time. The CDR3 bases are TGTGCCAGCTCGTTAGCGGAGAACAATCAGCCCCAGCATTTT. This gives the protein CASSLAENNQPQHF. V usage is TRBV18 and J usage is TRBJ1-5; D unresolved. The ends were cut back, 6 bases at V and 3 bases at J, with 12 bases in the middle. The CDR3 runs 14 residues. CDR1 is KGHSH, CDR2 LQKENI, per germline. Drawing the rest from reference TRBV18 and TRBJ1-5, the complete variable domain is NAGVMQNPRHLVRRRGQEARLRCSPMKGHSHVYWYRQLPEEGLKFMVYLQKENIIDESGMPKERFSAEFPKEGPSILRIQQVVRGDSAAYFCASSLAENNQPQHFGDGTRLSIL.

The CDR3 DNA sequence: TGTGCCAGCAGCCGGGGGACAGGGACATCCTACGAGCAGTACTTC. Encoded protein: CASSRGTGTSYEQYF. V is TRBV28 and J is TRBJ2-7; TRBD1 matches at 9 bases. The CDR3 runs to 15 residues. V was clipped by 6 bases and J by 1 base; unmatched bases: 7. Per germline, CDR1 MDHEN and CDR2 SYDVKM.

V usage is TRBV18 and J usage is TRBJ2-3; D gene unclear. V shed 3 bases and J shed 3 bases, with 13 bases lying between them. CDR1 and CDR2 (germline): KGHSH, LQKENI. The CDR3 covers 15 residues. In DNA, the CDR3 is TGTGCCAGCTCACCTAGCACCCCCGGGACAGATACGCAGTATTTT. This gives the protein CASSPSTPGTDTQYF.

The chain links TRBV5-4 to TRBJ1-2; D perhaps matches TRBD1 (5 bases). The CDR3 sequence is 13 residues long. Germline V gene data show CDR1 as SGHNT and CDR2 as YYREEE (reference sequence). Trimming shortened V by 5 bases and J by 8 bases, and 16 bases separated the two germline ends. CDR3 sequence reads: CASSFAGPRGYTF. The CDR3 DNA sequence: TGTGCCAGCAGTTTTGCGGGACCCAGAGGCTACACCTTC.

The CDR3, as DNA: TGTGCCAGCAGTTATGGGGCCCACAGGGGGCCCACTGAAGCTTTCTTT. This encodes CASSYGAHRGPTEAFF. V usage is TRBV6-2 or TRBV6-3 and J usage is TRBJ1-1; 9 bases align to TRBD1. The CDR3 is 16 residues long. CDR1 is MNHEY, CDR2 SVGEGT, per germline. The ends lost 3 bases at V and 4 bases at J; junction bases unmatched: 9.

The count of this clone is one. V and J are TRBV11-3 and TRBJ1-5; a possible D gene is TRBD1 (6 bases). This CDR3 has 13 residues. Germline-derived CDR1 and CDR2 are SGHNT and YENEEA. V dropped 4 bases and J dropped 7 bases, with 11 bases sitting between them. The CDR3 nucleotides read TGTGCCAGCAGCTCCAGGGGTGACCAGCCCCAGCATTTT. Its protein is CASSSRGDQPQHF. The whole variable domain, filled in from reference TRBV11-3 and TRBJ1-5, reads EAGVVQSPRYKIIEKKQPVAFWCNPISGHNTLYWYLQNLGQGPELLIRYENEEAVDDSQLPKDRFSAERLKGVDSTLKIQPAELGDSAVYLCASSSRGDQPQHFGDGTRLSIL.

The J gene is TRBJ2-2, the V gene TRBV7-2, with TRBD2 as a possible D gene (6 bases). The CDR3 consists of 15 residues. The V end was cut by 4 bases, the J end by 4 bases, with 13 bases between. CDR1 SGHTA and CDR2 FQGNSA come from the germline V gene. Here the CDR3 DNA reads TGTGCCAGCAGCTCGAGACTAGAGGGCACCGGGGAGCTGTTTTTT. Its protein product is CASSSRLEGTGELFF. Complete variable domain (other parts from reference TRBV7-2 and TRBJ2-2): GAGVSQSPSNKVTEKGKDVELRCDPISGHTALYWYRQSLGQGLEFLIYFQGNSAPDKSGLPSDRFSAERTGGSVSTLTIQRTQQEDSAVYLCASSSRLEGTGELFFGEGSRLTVL.

This clone occurred once. This chain links TRBV9 with TRBJ2-1; no definite D call. Germline lookup yields CDR1 SGDLS and CDR2 YYNGEE. The CDR3 has 13 residues. With 3 bases removed from V and 5 bases from J, the gap between germline ends came to 9 bases. CDR3 residues: CASSAQIHNEQFF. The CDR3 DNA reads TGTGCCAGCAGCGCCCAGATTCACAATGAGCAGTTCTTC.

V gene TRBV10-3 combines with J gene TRBJ1-4, with D maybe TRBD1 (6 bases). The CDR3 spans 13 residues. Germline-derived CDR1 and CDR2 are ENHRY and SYGVKD. With 8 bases removed from V and 0 bases from J, the gap between germline ends came to 7 bases. As DNA, the CDR3 is TGTGCCATCCGGGACACAACTAATGAAAAACTGTTTTTT. Its protein product is CAIRDTTNEKLFF.

The rearrangement joins TRBV7-9 to TRBJ1-1, with D uncertain. This CDR3 has 13 residues. Germline assignment: CDR1 SEHNR and CDR2 FQNEAQ (reference sequence). V lost 2 bases to trimming and J lost 8 bases, with 12 bases between them. In nucleotides, the CDR3 is TGTGCCAGCAGCTTAAAACTGGAGAGAGAAGCTTTCTTT. This translates into CASSLKLEREAFF.

The chain couples TRBV19 to TRBJ1-5; the D gene is possibly TRBD1 (6 bases). CDR1 and CDR2 (germline): LNHDA, SQIVND (reference sequence). Trimming removed 3 bases from V and 5 bases from J, with 14 bases in between. The CDR3 has 15 amino acids. In DNA, the CDR3 is TGTGCCAGTAGTATGGGGCAGGGGATGCATCAGCCCCAGCATTTT. Its translation is CASSMGQGMHQPQHF.

This clone was observed a single time. This sequence joins TRBV30 and TRBJ1-2, with 8 bases aligning to TRBD1. Germline CDR1 is GTSNPN and CDR2 is SVGIG (reference sequence). The CDR3 is 14 amino acids. V shed 2 bases and J 2 bases; nucleotides not matched to a gene: 4. As DNA, the CDR3 is TGTGCCTGGAGTACAGGACAGGGCAACTATGGCTACACCTTC. Its translation: CAWSTGQGNYGYTF.

The sample holds a few counts of this clone. V usage is TRBV28 and J usage is TRBJ2-4, with TRBD2 as a possible D gene (5 bases). Trimming shortened V by 4 bases and J by 1 base, and 14 bases separated the two germline ends. Germline assignment: CDR1 MDHEN and CDR2 SYDVKM. The CDR3 is made up of 16 amino acids. The CDR3 nucleotides read TGTGCCAGCAGTTCGGACTTCGAGGAGGCCAAAAACATTCAGTACTTC. This translates into CASSSDFEEAKNIQYF.

The V and J genes are TRBV7-2 and TRBJ2-6, with 10 positions matching TRBD2. V lost 5 bases, J lost 0 bases, and 4 bases stayed unmatched. CDR1 is SGHTA and CDR2 is FQGNSA in the germline V gene. This CDR3 region has 17 residues. CDR3 amino acids: CASSLTSGVSGANVLTF. For the CDR3, the DNA is TGTGCCAGCAGCCTAACTAGCGGGGTCTCTGGGGCCAACGTCCTGACTTTC.

This chain connects TRBV9 to TRBJ2-3, with D perhaps TRBD2 (6 bases). CDR3 length equals 15 residues. Germline CDR1 SGDLS, CDR2 YYNGEE. Trimming removed 3 bases from V and 0 bases from J, with 11 bases in between. Written as DNA, the CDR3 is TGTGCCAGCAGCGCGACTAGATCTAGCACAGATACGCAGTATTTT. Its translation: CASSATRSSTDTQYF.

CDR3 in amino acids: CASSLAGVSYNEQFF. The CDR3 DNA is TGTGCCAGCAGCTTAGCGGGGGTCTCCTACAATGAGCAGTTCTTC. The rearrangement uses TRBV27 and TRBJ2-1; 9 nucleotides agree with TRBD2. Germline CDR1 MNHEY, CDR2 SMNVEV (reference sequence). CDR3 size: 15 residues. The V segment lost 6 bases and the J segment 0 bases; nucleotides outside the gene matches: 3.

The chain joins TRBV27 to TRBJ2-2; D is unclear. V shed 5 bases and J shed 0 bases, with 13 bases lying between them. The CDR3 totals 16 residues. The germline gives CDR1 MNHEY, CDR2 SMNVEV (reference sequence). The CDR3 sequence is CASSPVFVTNTGELFF. DNA for the CDR3: TGTGCCAGCAGTCCAGTGTTTGTTACGAACACCGGGGAGCTGTTTTTT.

This chain joins TRBV2 and TRBJ1-2, with D possibly TRBD1 on 5 matching bases. Germline V CDR1 and CDR2: SNHLY, FYNNEI. CDR3 length: 13 amino acids. V gave up 1 base and J gave up 8 bases, with 11 bases separating them. This chain's CDR3 is CASSEGGYGGYTF. The CDR3, as DNA: TGTGCCAGCAGTGAAGGGGGCTATGGAGGCTACACCTTC.

The chain links TRBV7-9 to TRBJ2-6; 11 nucleotides match TRBD1. The V gene end was trimmed by 5 bases and the J gene end by 0 bases; junction bases not matched to a gene: 9. The CDR3 length is 19 residues. Germline lookup yields CDR1 SEHNR and CDR2 FQNEAQ (reference sequence). Written as DNA, the CDR3 is TGTGCCAGCAGCCCCCGGACAGGGGGCTTTAGCTCTGGGGCCAACGTCCTGACTTTC. It is translated as CASSPRTGGFSSGANVLTF. The full variable domain, with the rest looked up from reference TRBV7-9 and TRBJ2-6, is DTGVSQNPRHKITKRGQNVTFRCDPISEHNRLYWYRQTLGQGPEFLTYFQNEAQLEKSRLLSDRFSAERPKGSFSTLEIQRTEQGDSAMYLCASSPRTGGFSSGANVLTFGAGSRLTVL.

This clone has a single count. The chain links TRBV5-8 to TRBJ1-6; no definite D call. CDR3 length equals 11 residues. Between the trimmed V and J ends, which lost 4 bases and 10 bases, there was a span of 6 bases. Germline CDR1 is SGHTS and CDR2 is YDEGEE. The CDR3 spells CASSLPSPLHF. The CDR3, as DNA: TGTGCCAGCAGCCTCCCCTCACCCCTCCACTTT. Looking up the rest from reference TRBV5-8 and TRBJ1-6 gives the full variable domain: EAGVTQSPTHLIKTRGQQATLRCSPISGHTSVYWYQQALGLGLQFLLWYDEGEERNRGNFPPRFSGRQFPNYSSELNVNALELEDSALYLCASSLPSPLHFGNGTRLTVT.

This clone was found once. The rearrangement links TRBV7-9 to TRBJ1-3; 7 bases are a match to TRBD1. Germline CDR1 SEHNR, CDR2 FQNEAQ (reference sequence). V shed 5 bases and J 0 bases; nucleotides not matched to a gene: 4. The CDR3 is 15 amino acids. The CDR3 region has the DNA TGTGCCAGCAGCCTTCGGACAGGCTCTGGAAACACCATATATTTT. Its translation: CASSLRTGSGNTIYF.

The chain recombines TRBV4-2 with TRBJ2-7; possible D gene TRBD2, 6 bases. This CDR3 contains 15 residues. Per the germline V gene, CDR1 is LGHNA and CDR2 is YNFKEQ. Deletions cut 7 bases from V and 5 bases from J, with 21 bases between. In DNA, the CDR3 is TGTGCCAGCACCCCCCGACTAGTATCGGCCGACGAGCAGTACTTC. As protein: CASTPRLVSADEQYF.

This chain links TRBV3-1 (or the pseudogene TRBV3-2) with TRBJ1-1; 7 bases align to TRBD1. Losses at the gene ends were 5 bases for V and 4 bases for J; bases not matched to a gene: 13. The CDR3 consists of 16 residues. Germline CDR1 LGHDT, CDR2 YNNKEL (reference sequence). In DNA form, the CDR3 reads TGTGCCAGCAGCTCATTTACCGCCCAGGGGGGCACTGAAGCTTTCTTT. It is translated as CASSSFTAQGGTEAFF.

The chain combines TRBV7-9 with TRBJ2-7, with 8 bases that match TRBD2. Looked up from germline, CDR1 is SEHNR and CDR2 is FQNEAQ (reference sequence). The V gene end was trimmed by 5 bases and the J gene end by 4 bases; junction bases not matched to a gene: 10. The CDR3 loop spans 15 amino acids. Written as DNA, the CDR3 is TGTGCCAGCAGCCTAGATCCCAGCGGGAGATACGAGCAGTACTTC. Translating it yields CASSLDPSGRYEQYF.

The rearrangement links TRBV9 to TRBJ2-3; 9 bases map to TRBD2. There are 17 residues in the CDR3. With 0 bases clipped from V and 3 bases from J, the junction kept 8 bases outside the gene matches. Germline V gene sequence: CDR1 SGDLS, CDR2 YYNGEE. This chain's CDR3 is CASSVEVAGDLTDTQYF. The CDR3 DNA follows: TGTGCCAGCAGCGTAGAGGTAGCGGGGGATTTAACAGATACGCAGTATTTT.

To note about this clone: One end of the junction is discordant with germline, which a read error may explain. V usage is TRBV6-1 and J usage is TRBJ1-2, with 9 nucleotides matching TRBD1. CDR3 length: 16 residues. Germline CDR1 MNHNS, CDR2 SASEGT. The CDR3 nucleotides read TGTGCCAGCAGGGAAGGGGCCCCACAGGGGGCGGGAGGCTACACCTTC. Residues: CASREGAPQGAGGYTF.

This clone was detected only a few times. V and J are TRBV18 and TRBJ2-5, with 12 bases that match TRBD1. This CDR3 region has 19 residues. The junction had 15 bases not matched to a gene; V was cut back by 2 bases and J by 5 bases. Germline V gene sequence: CDR1 KGHSH, CDR2 LQKENI. The CDR3 sequence: CASSPRGGQGAPREETQYF. As DNA, the CDR3 is TGTGCCAGCTCACCAAGAGGGGGACAGGGGGCGCCGAGGGAGGAGACCCAGTACTTC.

The rearrangement uses TRBV6-5 and TRBJ1-2; TRBD1 might be the D (6 bases). V gave up 4 bases and J gave up 6 bases, with 12 bases separating them. Germline V gene lookup returns CDR1 MNHEY and CDR2 SVGAGI. This CDR3 region has 13 residues. The CDR3 spells CASSLRQEHGYTF. CDR3 coding DNA: TGTGCCAGCAGTTTGAGACAGGAACATGGCTACACCTTC.